This is a list of T cell receptor beta chains from one sample in a study of T cell changes during pregnancy in multiple sclerosis. TCRdb's table, derived via immunoSEQ multiplex PCR, lists solely in-frame clones and lacks some. The sample consists of about 44,000 clones, roughly 92% of them appearing once. This material consisted of CD4+ T cells from peripheral blood mononuclear cells, taken in the first trimester of pregnancy. All receptors come from a female donor with multiple sclerosis, enrolled in a pregnancy study. CDR3s include the opening cysteine and the closing phenylalanine or tryptophan. The D gene is left open where the match is weak.

v_gene	d_gene	j_gene	CDR3aa	CDR3nt
TRBV7-2	-	TRBJ1-1	CASSLGRTEAFF	TGTGCCAGCAGCTTAGGGAGGACTGAAGCTTTCTTT
TRBV28	-	TRBJ2-3	CASSLEGTSTDTQYF	TGTGCCAGCAGTTTAGAGGGAACTAGCACAGATACGCAGTATTTT
TRBV9	-	TRBJ2-3	CASSVDSGGRYQVDTQYF	TGTGCCAGCAGCGTTGATTCAGGGGGGAGGTATCAGGTAGATACGCAGTATTTT
TRBV5-6	TRBD2	TRBJ2-3	CASSFGLAVTDTQYF	TGTGCCAGCAGCTTTGGACTAGCGGTTACAGATACGCAGTATTTT
TRBV4-1	-	TRBJ1-5	CASSQTPAGLQHF	TGCGCCAGCAGCCAAACCCCGGCAGGACTTCAGCATTTT
TRBV7-8	-	TRBJ2-1	CASSLGGSSSYNEQFF	TGTGCCAGCAGCTTAGGCGGGTCGAGCTCCTACAATGAGCAGTTCTTC
TRBV29-1	-	TRBJ1-2	CSDTNYGYTF	TGCAGCGATACTAACTATGGCTACACCTTC
TRBV5-6	TRBD1	TRBJ2-7	CASSPDRDYEQYF	TGTGCCAGCAGCCCAGACAGGGACTACGAGCAGTACTTC
TRBV4-3	-	TRBJ1-1	CASSQKAGDTEAFF	TGCGCCAGCAGCCAAAAAGCGGGGGACACTGAAGCTTTCTTT
TRBV19	-	TRBJ1-4	CASSTNYFNEKLFF	TGTGCCAGTAGTACCAACTATTTTAATGAAAAACTGTTTTTT
TRBV6-1	TRBD1	TRBJ2-6	CASRVQGAGANVLTF	TGTGCCAGCAGAGTACAGGGGGCTGGGGCCAACGTCCTGACTTTC